Included here is one TCR beta chain sequence, with context. Both 60 Vbeta primers and 13 Jbeta primers went into the PCR. This table comes from immunoSEQ multiplex PCR, and its TCRdb copy is limited to in-frame clones, with some not included. This sample has 150,000 to 200,000 clones, with about three quarters found just once. The ends lost 4 bases at V and 5 bases at J; junction bases unmatched: 4. This CDR3 contains 14 residues. The germline CDR1 and CDR2 sequences are LGHNA and YNFKEQ. The data belong to a study of cytomegalovirus exposure and HLA in healthy donors. Sequenced material: PBMCs. J is TRBJ2-5 and V is TRBV4-2; 10 bases are shared with TRBD2. This TCR came from a woman in her twenties or thirties in good health and CMV-seronegative. Written as DNA, the CDR3 is TGTGCCAGCAGCCTCGGAGCGGGGGGGGAGACCCAGTACTTC. Its translation: CASSLGAGGETQYF.